This T cell receptor (beta chain) was documented in a study of identical twins. Whole-study results and caveats: When twins shared out-of-frame alpha sequences, those sequences had excess low generation probability. Cross-sectional statistical analysis, not tracking of the same donors, underpinned the conclusions. The models gave estimates that fell short of the out-of-frame TCR alpha sharing seen in monozygotic twins. Cord blood's abundant beta clonotypes had fewer insertions, unlike memory repertoires.

MiXCR was run by TCRdb on the 5' RACE reads, yielding one entry per CDR3 protein. The sample holds around 490,000 distinct CDR3 sequences, 13% to 15% seen once. In germline, CDR1 is MDHEN, CDR2 SYDVKM. The CDR3 covers 15 residues. Deletions cut 0 bases from V and 4 bases from J, with 11 bases between. With regard to this clonotype: Antigen specificity is unknown.

The data also belong to a second study, concerning yellow fever vaccine responses in identical twins.

Sequencing was carried out using CD4+ T cells sorted from blood. The sequence was collected from a woman under 30 in good health. This rearrangement joins TRBV28 to TRBJ2-3, with a possible D match to TRBD2 (5 bases). The CDR3 region is CASSLWDSGADTQYF. CDR3 DNA sequence: TGTGCCAGCAGTTTATGGGACTCTGGGGCAGATACGCAGTATTTT.